One TCR beta chain is described in this entry. The data stem from a study of T-cell reconstitution after alpha-beta-depleted transplantation in children. A library of TCRbeta sequences, prepared with unique molecular identifiers, was generated. TCRdb reanalysed the PCR reads using MiXCR and keeps one entry per CDR3 protein. The repertoire includes around 340,000 distinct CDR3 sequences, about 14% of them detected once, and approximately 4.3% sits in the top ten. This CDR3 comprises 14 residues. Germline CDR1 and CDR2: SEHNR and FQNEAQ (reference sequence). The trim removed 6 bases at V and 8 bases at J, leaving 12 bases unmatched.

This material consisted of PBMCs, taken from the stem cell graft. The genes are TRBV7-9 and TRBJ1-2; 7 bases fit TRBD1. The receptor was isolated from a human donor who donated a stem cell graft to a child with Fanconi anemia. The CDR3 DNA sequence: TGTGCCAGCAGTCCCTCTCCAGGGGGAAAGGGCTACACCTTC. The encoded protein is CASSPSPGGKGYTF.